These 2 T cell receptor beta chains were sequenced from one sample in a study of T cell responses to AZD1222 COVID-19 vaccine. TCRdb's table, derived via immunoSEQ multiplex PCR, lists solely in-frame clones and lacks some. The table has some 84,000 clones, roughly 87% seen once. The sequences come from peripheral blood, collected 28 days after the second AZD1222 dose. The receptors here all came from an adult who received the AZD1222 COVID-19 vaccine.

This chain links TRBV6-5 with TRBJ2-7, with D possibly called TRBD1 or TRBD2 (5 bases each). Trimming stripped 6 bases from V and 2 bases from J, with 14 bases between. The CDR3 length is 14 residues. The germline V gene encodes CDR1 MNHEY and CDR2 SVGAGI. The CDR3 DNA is TGTGCCAGCAGAATGGGCAGGGAGCCCTACGAGCAGTACTTC. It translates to CASRMGREPYEQYF.

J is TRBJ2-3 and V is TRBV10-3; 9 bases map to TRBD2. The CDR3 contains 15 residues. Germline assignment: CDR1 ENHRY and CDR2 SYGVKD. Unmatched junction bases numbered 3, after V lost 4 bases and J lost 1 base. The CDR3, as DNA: TGTGCCATCAGTGGGCGGGGGGGCGGCACAGATACGCAGTATTTT. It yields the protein CAISGRGGGTDTQYF.